This TCR beta chain was observed in a study of control samples from healthy donors and cancer patients. Clones were sequenced by immunoSEQ multiplex PCR, and TCRdb holds only the in-frame ones, with some missing. The sample gives some 120,000 clones, approximately 87% of which show up once; over 10% is in the top ten. The V gene's germline CDR1 is SGHRS and CDR2 YFSETQ. V lost 4 bases to trimming and J lost 0 bases; unmatched junction nucleotides: 5. The CDR3 totals 15 residues. The chain is built from TRBV5-1 and TRBJ1-1, with 8 nucleotides matching TRBD1. Sequences were obtained from blood. This TCR was sampled from a man younger than 40 in good health. The CDR3 coding sequence is TGCGCCAGCAGCCCGACAGGGGAGGTGAACACTGAAGCTTTCTTT. Protein: CASSPTGEVNTEAFF.